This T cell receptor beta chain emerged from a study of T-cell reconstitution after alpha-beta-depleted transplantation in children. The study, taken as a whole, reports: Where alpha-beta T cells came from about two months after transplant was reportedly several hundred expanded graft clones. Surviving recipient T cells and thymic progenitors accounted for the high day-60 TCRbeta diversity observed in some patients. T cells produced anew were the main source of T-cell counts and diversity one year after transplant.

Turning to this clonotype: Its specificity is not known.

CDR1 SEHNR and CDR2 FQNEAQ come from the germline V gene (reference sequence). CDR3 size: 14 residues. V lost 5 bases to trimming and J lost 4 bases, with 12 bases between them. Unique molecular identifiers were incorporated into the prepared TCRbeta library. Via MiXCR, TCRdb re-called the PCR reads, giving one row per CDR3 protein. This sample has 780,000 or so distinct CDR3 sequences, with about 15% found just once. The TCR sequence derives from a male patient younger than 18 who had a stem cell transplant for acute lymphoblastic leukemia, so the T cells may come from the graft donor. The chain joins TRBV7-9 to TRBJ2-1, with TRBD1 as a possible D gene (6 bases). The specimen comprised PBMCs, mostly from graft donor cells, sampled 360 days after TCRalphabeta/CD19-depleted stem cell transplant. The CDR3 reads CASSTGPGYNEQFF. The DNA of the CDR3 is TGTGCCAGCAGCACAGGGCCGGGGTACAATGAGCAGTTCTTC.